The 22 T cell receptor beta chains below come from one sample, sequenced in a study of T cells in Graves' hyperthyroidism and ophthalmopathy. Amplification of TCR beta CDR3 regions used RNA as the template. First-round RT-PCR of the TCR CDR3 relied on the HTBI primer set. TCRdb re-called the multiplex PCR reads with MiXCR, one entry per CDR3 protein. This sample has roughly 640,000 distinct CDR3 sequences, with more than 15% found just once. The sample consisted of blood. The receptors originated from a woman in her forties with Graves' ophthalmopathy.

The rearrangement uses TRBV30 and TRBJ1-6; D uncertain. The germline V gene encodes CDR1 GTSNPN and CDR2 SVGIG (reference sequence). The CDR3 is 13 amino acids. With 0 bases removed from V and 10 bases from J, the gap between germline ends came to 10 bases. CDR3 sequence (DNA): TGTGCCTGGAGTGTACAAGGCTCATCACCCCTCCACTTT. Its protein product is CAWSVQGSSPLHF.

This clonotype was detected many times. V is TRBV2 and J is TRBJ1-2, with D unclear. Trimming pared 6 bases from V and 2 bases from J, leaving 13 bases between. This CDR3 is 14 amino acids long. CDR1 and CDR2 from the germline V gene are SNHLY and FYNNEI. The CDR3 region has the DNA TGTGCCAGCAGACCCGAGTCAGCCAACTATGGCTACACCTTC. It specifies CASRPESANYGYTF.

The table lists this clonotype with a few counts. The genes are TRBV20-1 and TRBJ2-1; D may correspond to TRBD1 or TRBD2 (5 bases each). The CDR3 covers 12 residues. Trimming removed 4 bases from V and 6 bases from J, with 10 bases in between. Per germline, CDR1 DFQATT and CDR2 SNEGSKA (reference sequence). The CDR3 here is CSATWDPNEQFF. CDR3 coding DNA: TGCAGTGCTACCTGGGACCCCAATGAGCAGTTCTTC.

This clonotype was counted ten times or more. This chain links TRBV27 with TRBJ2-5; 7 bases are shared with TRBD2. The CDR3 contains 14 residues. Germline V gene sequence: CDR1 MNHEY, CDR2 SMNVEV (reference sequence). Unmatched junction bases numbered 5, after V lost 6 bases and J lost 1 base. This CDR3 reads CASSRDYLQETQYF. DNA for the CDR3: TGTGCCAGCAGCCGGGACTACCTCCAAGAGACCCAGTACTTC.

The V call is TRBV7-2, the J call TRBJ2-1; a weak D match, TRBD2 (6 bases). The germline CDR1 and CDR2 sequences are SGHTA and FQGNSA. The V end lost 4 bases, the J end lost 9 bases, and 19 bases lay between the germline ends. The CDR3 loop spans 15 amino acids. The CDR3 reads CASSYRTVRGTEQFF. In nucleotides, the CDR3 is TGTGCCAGCAGCTACCGGACTGTGCGCGGGACTGAGCAGTTCTTC.

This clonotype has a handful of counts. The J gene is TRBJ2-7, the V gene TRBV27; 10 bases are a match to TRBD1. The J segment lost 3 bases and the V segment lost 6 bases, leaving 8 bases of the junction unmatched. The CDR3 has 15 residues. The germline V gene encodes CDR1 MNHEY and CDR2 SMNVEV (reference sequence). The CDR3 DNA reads TGTGCCAGCAGCATATTGTGGACAGGGGGCTACGAGCAGTACTTC. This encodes CASSILWTGGYEQYF.

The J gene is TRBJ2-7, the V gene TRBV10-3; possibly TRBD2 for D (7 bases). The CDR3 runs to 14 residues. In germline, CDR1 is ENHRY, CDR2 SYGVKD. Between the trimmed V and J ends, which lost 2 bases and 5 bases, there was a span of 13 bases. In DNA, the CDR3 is TGTGCCATCAGTGAGGGGGGGGGCGTCGACGAGCAGTACTTC. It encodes CAISEGGGVDEQYF.

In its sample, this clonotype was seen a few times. CDR3 amino acids: CASMREFDTEAFF. The CDR3 nucleotides read TGTGCCAGTATGAGGGAGTTCGACACTGAAGCTTTCTTT. J is TRBJ1-1 and V is TRBV19, with D unclear. The CDR3 length is 13 residues. From germline, CDR1 is LNHDA and CDR2 SQIVND (reference sequence). Trimming pared 7 bases from V and 3 bases from J, leaving 12 bases between.

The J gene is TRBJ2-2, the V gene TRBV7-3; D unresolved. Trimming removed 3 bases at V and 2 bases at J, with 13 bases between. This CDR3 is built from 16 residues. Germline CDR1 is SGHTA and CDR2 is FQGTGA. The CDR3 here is CASSFGYTPNTGELFF. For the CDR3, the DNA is TGTGCCAGCAGCTTCGGGTACACCCCCAACACCGGGGAGCTGTTTTTT.

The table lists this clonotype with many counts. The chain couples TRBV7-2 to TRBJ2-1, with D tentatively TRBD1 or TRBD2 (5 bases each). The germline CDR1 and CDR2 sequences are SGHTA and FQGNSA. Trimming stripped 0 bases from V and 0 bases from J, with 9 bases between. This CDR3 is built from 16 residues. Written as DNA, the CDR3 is TGTGCCAGCAGCTTAGCCCGGGGCACCTCCTACAATGAGCAGTTCTTC. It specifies CASSLARGTSYNEQFF.

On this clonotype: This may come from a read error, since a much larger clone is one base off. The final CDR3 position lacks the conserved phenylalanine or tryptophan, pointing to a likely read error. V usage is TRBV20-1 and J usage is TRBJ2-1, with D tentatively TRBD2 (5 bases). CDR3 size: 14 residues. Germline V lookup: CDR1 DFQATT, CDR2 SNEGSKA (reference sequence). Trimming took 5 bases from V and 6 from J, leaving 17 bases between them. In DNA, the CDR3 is TGCAGTGCTCGGAGGACTTCTTCACCCAATGAGCAGTTCTCC. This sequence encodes CSARRTSSPNEQFS.

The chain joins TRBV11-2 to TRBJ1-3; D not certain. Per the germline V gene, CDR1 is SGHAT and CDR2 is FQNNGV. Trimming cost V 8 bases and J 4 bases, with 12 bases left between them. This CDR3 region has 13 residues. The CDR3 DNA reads TGTGCCAGCGGCCAAGTTTTAGGAAACACCATATATTTT. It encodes CASGQVLGNTIYF.

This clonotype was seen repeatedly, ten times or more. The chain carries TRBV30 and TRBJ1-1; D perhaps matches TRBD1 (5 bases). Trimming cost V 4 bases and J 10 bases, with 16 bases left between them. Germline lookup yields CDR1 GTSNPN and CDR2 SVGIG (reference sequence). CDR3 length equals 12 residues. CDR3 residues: CAWTRDSRRAFF. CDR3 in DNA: TGTGCCTGGACCCGGGACTCGAGGAGAGCTTTCTTT.

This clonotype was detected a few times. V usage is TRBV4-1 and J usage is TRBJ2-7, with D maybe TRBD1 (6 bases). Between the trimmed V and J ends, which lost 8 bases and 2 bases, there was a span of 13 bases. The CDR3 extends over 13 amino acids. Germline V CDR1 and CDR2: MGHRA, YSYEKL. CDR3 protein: CASGGPATYEQYF. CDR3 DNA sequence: TGCGCCAGCGGGGGCCCGGCCACCTACGAGCAGTACTTC.

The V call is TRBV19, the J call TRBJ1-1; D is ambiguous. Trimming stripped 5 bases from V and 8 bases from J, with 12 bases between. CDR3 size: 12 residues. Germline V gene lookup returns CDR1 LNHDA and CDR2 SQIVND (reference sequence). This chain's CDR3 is CASSPGRSEAFF. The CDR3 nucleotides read TGTGCCAGTAGTCCCGGGAGGAGCGAAGCTTTCTTT.

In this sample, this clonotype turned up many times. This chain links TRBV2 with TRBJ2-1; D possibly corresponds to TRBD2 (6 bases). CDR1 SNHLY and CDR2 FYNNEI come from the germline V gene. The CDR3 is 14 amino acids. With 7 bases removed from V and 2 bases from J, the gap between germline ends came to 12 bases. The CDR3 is CASKTGVTYNEQFF. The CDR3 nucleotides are TGTGCCAGCAAGACGGGAGTAACCTACAATGAGCAGTTCTTC. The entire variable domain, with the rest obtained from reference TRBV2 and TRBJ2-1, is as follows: EPEVTQTPSHQVTQMGQEVILRCVPISNHLYFYWYRQILGQKVEFLVSFYNNEISEKSEIFDDQFSVERPDGSNFTLKIRSTKLEDSAMYFCASKTGVTYNEQFFGPGTRLTVL.

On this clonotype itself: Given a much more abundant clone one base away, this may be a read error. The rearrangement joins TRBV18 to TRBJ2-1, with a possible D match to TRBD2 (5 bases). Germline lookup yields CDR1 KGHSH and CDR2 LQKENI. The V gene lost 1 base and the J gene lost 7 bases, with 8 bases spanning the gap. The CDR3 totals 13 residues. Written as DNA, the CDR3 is TGTGCCAGCTCACCACTTGAGGGAAATGAGCAGTTCTTC. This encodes CASSPLEGNEQFF.

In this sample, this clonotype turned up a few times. The chain's CDR3 is CASSLDSGGNTEAFF. DNA of the CDR3: TGCGCCAGCAGCTTGGATTCGGGAGGGAACACTGAAGCTTTCTTT. The chain recombines TRBV5-1 with TRBJ1-1; no clear D. V was pared by 0 bases and J by 1 base, with 10 bases between. The CDR3 is 15 amino acids. Germline assignment: CDR1 SGHRS and CDR2 YFSETQ.

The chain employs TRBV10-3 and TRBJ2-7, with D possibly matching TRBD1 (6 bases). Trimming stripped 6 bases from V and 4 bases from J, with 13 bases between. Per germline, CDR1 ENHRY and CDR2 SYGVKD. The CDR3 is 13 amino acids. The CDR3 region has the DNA TGTGCCATCAGGAACGACAGGACGTACGAGCAGTACTTC. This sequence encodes CAIRNDRTYEQYF.

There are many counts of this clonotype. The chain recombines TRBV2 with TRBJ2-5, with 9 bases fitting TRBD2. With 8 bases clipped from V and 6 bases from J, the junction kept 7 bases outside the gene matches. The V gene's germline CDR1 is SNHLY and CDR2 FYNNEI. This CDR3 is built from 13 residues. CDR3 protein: CASDPAGGKTQYF. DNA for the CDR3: TGTGCCAGCGACCCAGCGGGAGGAAAGACCCAGTACTTC.

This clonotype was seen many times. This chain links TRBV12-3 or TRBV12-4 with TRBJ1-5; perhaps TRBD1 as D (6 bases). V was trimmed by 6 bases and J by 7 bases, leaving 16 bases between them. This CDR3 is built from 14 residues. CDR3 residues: CASRRGEAWQPQHF. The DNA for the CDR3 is TGTGCCAGCAGGAGGGGGGAAGCCTGGCAGCCCCAGCATTTT.

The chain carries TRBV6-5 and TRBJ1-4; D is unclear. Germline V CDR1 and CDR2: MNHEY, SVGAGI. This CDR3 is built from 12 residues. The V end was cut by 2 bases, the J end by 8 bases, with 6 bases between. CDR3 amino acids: CASSYAAEKLFF. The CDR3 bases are TGTGCCAGCAGTTACGCGGCCGAAAAACTGTTTTTT.